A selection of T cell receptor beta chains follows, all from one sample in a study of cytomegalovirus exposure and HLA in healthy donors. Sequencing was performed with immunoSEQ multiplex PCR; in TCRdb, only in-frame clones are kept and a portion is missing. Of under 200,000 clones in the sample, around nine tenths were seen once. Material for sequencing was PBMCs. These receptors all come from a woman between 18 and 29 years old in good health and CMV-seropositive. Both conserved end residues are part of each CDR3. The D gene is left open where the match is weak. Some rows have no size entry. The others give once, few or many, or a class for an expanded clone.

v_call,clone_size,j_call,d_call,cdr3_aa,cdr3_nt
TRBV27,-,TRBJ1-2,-,CASSPGTPLGYGYTF,TGTGCCAGCAGCCCCGGGACACCTTTAGGATATGGCTACACCTTC
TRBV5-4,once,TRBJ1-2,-,CASSLAPGSNYGYTF,TGTGCCAGCAGCTTGGCCCCAGGGTCCAACTATGGCTACACCTTC
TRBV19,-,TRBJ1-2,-,CASSISTGSTYGYTF,TGTGCCAGTAGTATATCGACAGGTTCCACCTATGGCTACACCTTC
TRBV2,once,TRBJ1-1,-,CASSGGSTEAFF,TGTGCCAGCAGTGGTGGGAGCACTGAAGCTTTCTTT
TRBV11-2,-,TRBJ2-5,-,CASSLVGGGTQYF,TGTGCCAGCAGCTTAGTCGGGGGAGGGACCCAGTACTTC
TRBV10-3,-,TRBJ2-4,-,CAIIPRGRRAKNIQYF,TGTGCCATCATCCCCAGGGGACGAAGGGCCAAAAACATTCAGTACTTC
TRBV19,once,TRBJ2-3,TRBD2,CASTGLAGATDTQYF,TGTGCCAGTACCGGACTAGCGGGGGCCACAGATACGCAGTATTTT
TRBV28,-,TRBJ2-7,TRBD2,CASSLPGRGAYEQYF,TGTGCCAGCAGTTTACCCGGACGGGGGGCCTACGAGCAGTACTTC
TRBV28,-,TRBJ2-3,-,CASSIGIAESTDTQYF,TGTGCCAGCAGTATCGGGATAGCGGAGAGCACAGATACGCAGTATTTT
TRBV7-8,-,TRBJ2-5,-,CASSPRGFGETQYF,TGTGCCAGCAGCCCGAGGGGGTTCGGAGAGACCCAGTACTTC
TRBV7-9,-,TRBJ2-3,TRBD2,CASSSSGVSTDTQYF,TGTGCCAGCAGCTCTAGCGGGGTTAGCACAGATACGCAGTATTTT
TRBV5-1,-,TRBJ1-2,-,CASSLGDTSPHGYTF,TGCGCCAGCAGCTTAGGGGACACTTCCCCTCATGGCTACACCTTC
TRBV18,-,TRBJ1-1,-,CASSPGGNTEAFF,TGTGCCAGCTCACCGGGGGGGAATACTGAAGCTTTCTTT
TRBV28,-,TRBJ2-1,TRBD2,CATLAGGPYNEQFF,TGTGCCACCCTAGCGGGAGGCCCCTACAATGAGCAGTTCTTC
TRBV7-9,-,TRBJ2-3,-,CASSFAGGSTDTQYF,TGTGCCAGCAGTTTCGCCGGGGGTAGCACAGATACGCAGTATTTT
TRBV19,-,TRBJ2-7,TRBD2,CASIAGVRSYEQYF,TGTGCCAGTATTGCGGGAGTTCGCTCCTACGAGCAGTACTTC
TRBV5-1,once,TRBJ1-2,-,CASSSLPVGQRGFGYTF,TGCGCCAGCAGCTCCTTGCCTGTAGGACAGCGAGGGTTTGGCTACACCTTC
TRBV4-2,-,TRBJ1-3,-,CASSQDGNRNTIYF,TGTGCCAGCAGCCAAGACGGGAATAGAAACACCATATATTTT
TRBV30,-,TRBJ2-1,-,CAWSVRRSGSSYNEQFF,TGTGCCTGGAGTGTACGCCGGTCGGGAAGCTCCTACAATGAGCAGTTCTTC
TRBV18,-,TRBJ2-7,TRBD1,CASSSDRSYEQYF,TGTGCCAGCTCATCGGACAGGTCGTACGAGCAGTACTTC
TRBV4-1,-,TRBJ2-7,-,CASSPTGNSYEQYF,TGCGCCAGCAGTCCGACAGGAAACTCCTACGAGCAGTACTTC
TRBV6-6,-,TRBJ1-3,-,CASSYTGLISGNTIYF,TGTGCCAGCAGTTACACGGGACTGATCTCTGGAAACACCATATATTTT
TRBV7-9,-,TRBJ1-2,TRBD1,CASSVGQGPPGTF,TGTGCCAGCAGCGTCGGACAGGGGCCTCCCGGGACCTTC
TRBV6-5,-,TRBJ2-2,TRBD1,CASPGQGQTGELFF,TGTGCCAGCCCGGGACAGGGACAAACCGGGGAGCTGTTTTTT
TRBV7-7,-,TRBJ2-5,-,CASSQEGAFETQYF,TGTGCTAGCAGCCAGGAGGGAGCCTTTGAGACCCAGTACTTC
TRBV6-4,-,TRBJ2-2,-,CASSDLASTGELFF,TGTGCCAGCAGTGATTTAGCTTCCACCGGGGAGCTGTTTTTT
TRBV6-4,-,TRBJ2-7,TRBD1,CASSWGQDYEQYF,TGTGCCAGCAGTTGGGGACAGGACTACGAGCAGTACTTC
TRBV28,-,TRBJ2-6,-,CASSPVSGANVLTF,TGTGCCAGCAGCCCGGTCTCTGGGGCCAACGTCCTGACTTTC
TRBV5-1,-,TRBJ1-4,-,CASSTTTNEKLFF,TGCGCCAGCAGTACAACAACTAATGAAAAACTGTTTTTT
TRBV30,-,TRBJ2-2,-,CAWINQRELFF,TGTGCCTGGATTAATCAGAGGGAGCTGTTTTTT
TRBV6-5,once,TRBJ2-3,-,CASSYLATRVTQYF,TGTGCCAGCAGTTACTTAGCTACCAGGGTTACGCAGTATTTT
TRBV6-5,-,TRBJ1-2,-,CASSYRAIGSYGYTF,TGTGCCAGCAGTTATCGGGCAATTGGGAGCTATGGCTACACCTTC
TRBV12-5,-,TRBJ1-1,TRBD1,CASGEQGQIGTEAFF,TGTGCTAGTGGTGAACAGGGACAGATTGGCACTGAAGCTTTCTTT
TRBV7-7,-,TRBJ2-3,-,CASSLDGRGGADTQYF,TGTGCTAGCAGCTTAGACGGCCGGGGCGGGGCAGATACGCAGTATTTT
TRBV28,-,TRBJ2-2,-,CASRGPNTGELFF,TGTGCCAGCAGGGGCCCCAACACCGGGGAGCTGTTTTTT
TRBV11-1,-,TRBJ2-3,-,CASSSPGSSTDTQYF,TGTGCCAGCAGCTCCCCGGGGTCTAGCACAGATACGCAGTATTTT
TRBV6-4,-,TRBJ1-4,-,CASSEEVQYWEKLFF,TGTGCCAGCAGTGAAGAGGTCCAGTATTGGGAAAAACTGTTTTTT
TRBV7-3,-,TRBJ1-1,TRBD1,CASSLDPGTGNTEAFF,TGTGCCAGCAGCTTAGACCCCGGGACAGGGAACACTGAAGCTTTCTTT
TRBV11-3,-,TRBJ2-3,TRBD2,CASSLDAGGDTDTQYF,TGTGCCAGCAGCTTAGATGCGGGAGGGGACACAGATACGCAGTATTTT
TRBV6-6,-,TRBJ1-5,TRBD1,CASSDRGSGNQPQHF,TGTGCCAGCAGTGACAGGGGATCGGGCAATCAGCCCCAGCATTTT
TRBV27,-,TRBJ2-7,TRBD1,CATGDSSYEQYF,TGTGCCACCGGGGACAGCTCCTACGAGCAGTACTTC
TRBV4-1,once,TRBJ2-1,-,CASSQVANEQFF,TGCGCCAGCAGCCAAGTGGCCAATGAGCAGTTCTTC
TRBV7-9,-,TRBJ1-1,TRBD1,CASRMDRDTEAFF,TGTGCCAGCAGAATGGACAGGGACACTGAAGCTTTCTTT